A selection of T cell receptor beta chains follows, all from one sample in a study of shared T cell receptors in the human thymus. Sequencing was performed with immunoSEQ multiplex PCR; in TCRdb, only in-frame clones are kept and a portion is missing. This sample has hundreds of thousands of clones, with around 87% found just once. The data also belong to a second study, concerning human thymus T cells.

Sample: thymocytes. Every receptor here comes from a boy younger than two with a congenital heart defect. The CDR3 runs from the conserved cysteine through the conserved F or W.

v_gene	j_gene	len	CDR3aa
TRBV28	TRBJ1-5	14	CASSTTGPNQPQHF
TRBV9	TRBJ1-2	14	CASSGEGGDYGYTF
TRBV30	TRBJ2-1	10	CAWKSTEQFF
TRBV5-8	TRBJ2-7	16	CASSPAGQTSSYEQYF
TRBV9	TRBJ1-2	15	CASRTTVTGGDGYTF
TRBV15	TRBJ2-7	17	CATSGDIHSGQFYEQYF
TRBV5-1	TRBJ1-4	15	CASSLVAGGNEKLFF
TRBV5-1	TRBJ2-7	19	CASSLTGRGDRAPQSTGYF
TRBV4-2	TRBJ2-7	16	CASSPGRGGAPYEQYF
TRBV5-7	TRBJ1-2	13	CASSLFTNYGYTF
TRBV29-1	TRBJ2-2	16	CSVEGRTGGNTGELFF
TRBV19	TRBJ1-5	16	CASSIGHPLLDQPQHF
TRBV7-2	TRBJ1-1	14	CASSPRGSNTEAFF
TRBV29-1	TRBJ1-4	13	CSVTGQDNEKLFF
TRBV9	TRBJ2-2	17	CASSVATSGRWTGELFF
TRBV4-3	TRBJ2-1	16	CASSPRAGANYNEQFF
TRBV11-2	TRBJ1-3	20	CASSLDGQGVIGSAGNTIYF
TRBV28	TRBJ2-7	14	CASRPVGGSYEQYF
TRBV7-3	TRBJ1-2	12	CASGSEGRGYTF
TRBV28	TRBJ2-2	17	CASSLYRQANLTGELFF
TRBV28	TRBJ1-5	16	CASSYKGPLGNQPQHF
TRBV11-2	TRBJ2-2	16	CASSLTVLANTGELFF
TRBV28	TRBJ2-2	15	CASSLTGVGTGELFF